These T cell receptor beta chains were read from a single sample in a study of OX40 agonist ivuxolimab in advanced cancers. TCRdb keeps only in-frame clones here, not all; method: immunoSEQ multiplex PCR. Here the sample spans about 90,000 clones, 90% being singletons. Here the sequenced sample was CD4+ or CD8+ T cells sorted from blood, taken in a trial of the OX40 agonist ivuxolimab. The receptors come from an adult with an advanced solid tumor such as melanoma, head and neck, liver or kidney cancer. The conserved cysteine and the conserved F or W are not part of the CDR3 here.

TRBJ1-4	TRBV2	ASSFSWGEKLF
TRBJ2-5	TRBV7-9	ASSLGVLRETQY
TRBJ2-3	TRBV5-1	ASSKGSGGAVADTQY
TRBJ2-7	TRBV29-1	SVEGSREGSNYEQY
TRBJ1-2	TRBV10-3	AITPDRGGYGYT
TRBJ2-5	TRBV7-8	ASSPSPRGGVTQY
TRBJ1-4	TRBV7-9	ASSSLDRFRGKLF
TRBJ2-3	TRBV5-1	ASSLALDSSDTQY
TRBJ2-1	TRBV6-6	ASTGDPNNEQF
TRBJ2-1	TRBV5-1	ASSLDSRTSGASWGNEQF
TRBJ1-3	TRBV9	ASSVGGTGNTIY
TRBJ2-7	TRBV10-1	ASSESSLAGEYEQY
TRBJ1-1	TRBV6-1	ASTSVIAMNTEAF
TRBJ1-1	TRBV7-9	ASSLGQSNTEAF
TRBJ1-2	TRBV7-9	ASSVGTYYGYT
TRBJ2-7	TRBV18	ASSPLGTSGRINEQY
TRBJ2-3	TRBV5-1	ASGETDTQY
TRBJ1-2	TRBV2	ASSGGNYGYT
TRBJ1-1	TRBV18	ASSQGTLKKGTEAF
TRBJ1-1	TRBV4-1	ASSQGLSVGAF
TRBJ1-3	TRBV4-1	ASSHGRDRGNTIY
TRBJ2-3	TRBV7-3	ASSLNGRGPDTQY
TRBJ2-7	TRBV5-8	ASSLGGGLTYEQY
TRBJ1-1	TRBV7-3	ASASGIGRTEAF